This TCR beta chain derives from a study of blood T cell repertoires in COVID-19. Study-level background: Acute-phase and convalescent COVID-19 samples originated in the United States, Italy and Spain. T cells, B-cell-depleted T cells, or PBMCs provided the cDNA or gDNA that served as material.

This clone was counted a single time. Distinct nucleotide sequences in the sample also encode this CDR3. The CDR3 is made up of 12 amino acids. The V gene's germline CDR1 is LNHDA and CDR2 SQIVND (reference sequence). V shed 10 bases, J shed 1 base, and the junction held 3 bases outside the gene matches. How the authors handled the data: Counts of nucleated cells, estimated from reference gene primer amplification, were obtained. The data were produced by immunoSEQ multiplex PCR, yet TCRdb's version contains in-frame clones alone and is incomplete. The DNA was the basis for D and trimming; V, J and clone size are from that table. This sample has around 250,000 clones, with around 93% found just once. Clinical history reported by participants formed the basis on which cohorts were assigned.

The receptor's source is a human donor in a cohort exposed to, infected with or recovered from COVID-19 (not recorded which). The donor label of this sample is uncertain. Input material: PBMCs or T cells enriched from blood (not recorded which). The V call is TRBV19, the J call TRBJ1-1; 7 bases are shared with TRBD1. CDR3 coding DNA: TGTGCCACTAGGACAGGGAACACTGAAGCTTTCTTT. Its protein product is CATRTGNTEAFF. The full variable domain, its missing parts supplied by reference TRBV19 and TRBJ1-1, is DGGITQSPKYLFRKEGQNVTLSCEQNLNHDAMYWYRQDPGQGLRLIYYSQIVNDFQKGDIAEGYSVSREKKESFPLTVTSAQKNPTAFYLCATRTGNTEAFFGQGTRLTVV.